This TCR beta chain was captured by sequencing in a study of Ad26.COV2.S vaccination and SARS-CoV-2 variants. For the study at large: Once, or twice with 56 days between doses, Ad26.COV2.S was given intramuscularly.

For this clone: Antigen specificity is unknown.

This CDR3 spans 11 amino acids. The ends were cut back, 5 bases at V and 6 bases at J, with 8 bases in the middle. The germline gives CDR1 SGHAT, CDR2 FQNNGV. Overall study findings and caveats: It was found that vaccine and placebo recipients had similar non-spike TCR breadth. Following vaccination, spike-specific CD8+ and CD4+ T cell responses reportedly exhibited substantial breadth.

Produced via immunoSEQ multiplex PCR; TCRdb's table is partial and in-frame only. This sample has about 400,000 clones, with around nine tenths found just once. Treatment given: roughly 20 received Ad26.COV2.S at low or high dose, single or two shots; 5 received placebo; per-sample allocation not given. Vaccine and placebo recipients were sampled on day 63 after the first injection. Vaccine was an Ad26 vector expressing Wuhan-strain SARS-CoV-2 spike. Sequences were derived from peripheral blood, sampled in a trial of Ad26.COV2.S vaccine versus placebo. The chain joins TRBV11-2 to TRBJ2-7; D unclear. This clonotype originated in a person between 18 and 59 years old who received the Ad26.COV2.S COVID-19 vaccine or a placebo. DNA of the CDR3: TGTGCCAGCAGCCGAACGGGCGAGCAGTACTTC. Amino acids: CASSRTGEQYF.